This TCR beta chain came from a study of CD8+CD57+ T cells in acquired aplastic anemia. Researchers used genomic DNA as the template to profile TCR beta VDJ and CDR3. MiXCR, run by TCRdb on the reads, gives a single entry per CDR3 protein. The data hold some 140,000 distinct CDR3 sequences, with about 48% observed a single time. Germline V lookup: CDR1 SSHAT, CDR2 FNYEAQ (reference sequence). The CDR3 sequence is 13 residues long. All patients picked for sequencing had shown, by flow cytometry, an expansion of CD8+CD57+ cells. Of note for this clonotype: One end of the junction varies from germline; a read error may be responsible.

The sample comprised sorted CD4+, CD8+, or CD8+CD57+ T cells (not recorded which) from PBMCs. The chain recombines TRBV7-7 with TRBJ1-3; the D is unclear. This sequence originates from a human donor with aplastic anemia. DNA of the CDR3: TGTGCTAGCAGCTCCGGTCTGGGAAACACCATATATTTT. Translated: CASSSGLGNTIYF.